The T cell receptor beta chain described here comes from a study of T cells in localized non-small cell lung cancer. Study-wide points: Adjacent lung tissue had a median 57 of the top 100 clones found in the tumor. In uninvolved adjacent lung, T cell clonality reached its highest value, exceeding tumor. Heterogeneity cannot be ruled out, as sequencing used one tumor region only.

Germline values: CDR1 MDHEN, CDR2 SYDVKM. Trimming took off 3 bases at V and 2 bases at J, with 12 bases between the two ends. CDR3 length equals 15 residues. TCRdb's table, derived via immunoSEQ multiplex PCR, lists solely in-frame clones and lacks some. The sample has 2,000 or so clones; approximately 31% are singletons. Details on this clone: Its specificity is unknown.

The rearrangement joins TRBV28 to TRBJ2-3, with unresolved D. The sequenced sample was normal lung tissue next to the tumor, obtained before any cancer treatment. The source of this sequence is a male donor aged 60 or over with stage I squamous cell lung carcinoma. The CDR3 protein is CASSFEGKLTDTQYF. CDR3 sequence (DNA): TGTGCCAGCAGTTTTGAAGGGAAGCTCACAGATACGCAGTATTTT.